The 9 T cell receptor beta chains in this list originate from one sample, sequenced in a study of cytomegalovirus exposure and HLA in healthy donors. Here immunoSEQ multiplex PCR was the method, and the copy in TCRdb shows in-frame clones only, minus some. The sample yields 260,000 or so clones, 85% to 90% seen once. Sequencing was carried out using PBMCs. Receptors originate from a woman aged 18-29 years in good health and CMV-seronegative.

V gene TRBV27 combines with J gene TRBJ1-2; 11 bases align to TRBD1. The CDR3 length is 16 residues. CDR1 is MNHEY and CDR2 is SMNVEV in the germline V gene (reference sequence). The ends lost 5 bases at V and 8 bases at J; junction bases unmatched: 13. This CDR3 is CASSHPPDRGLKGYTF. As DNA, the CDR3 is TGTGCCAGCAGTCACCCCCCGGACAGGGGGCTGAAAGGCTACACCTTC.

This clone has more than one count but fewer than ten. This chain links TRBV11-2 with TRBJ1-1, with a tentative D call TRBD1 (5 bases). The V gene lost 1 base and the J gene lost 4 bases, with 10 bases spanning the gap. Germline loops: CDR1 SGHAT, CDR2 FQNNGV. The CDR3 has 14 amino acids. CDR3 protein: CASSLGQGSTEAFF. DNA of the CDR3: TGTGCCAGCAGCTTAGGCCAGGGAAGCACTGAAGCTTTCTTT.

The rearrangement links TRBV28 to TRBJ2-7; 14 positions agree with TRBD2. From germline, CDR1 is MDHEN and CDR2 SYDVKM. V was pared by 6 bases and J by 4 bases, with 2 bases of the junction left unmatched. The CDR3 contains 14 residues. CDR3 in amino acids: CASRTSGREYEQYF. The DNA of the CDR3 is TGTGCCAGCAGGACTAGCGGGAGGGAATACGAGCAGTACTTC.

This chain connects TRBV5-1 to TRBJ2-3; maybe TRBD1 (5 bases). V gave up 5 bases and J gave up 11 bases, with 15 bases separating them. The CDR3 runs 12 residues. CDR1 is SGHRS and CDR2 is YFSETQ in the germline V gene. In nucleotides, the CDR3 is TGCGCCAGCAGATACGACAAGGGGAAGCAGTATTTT. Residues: CASRYDKGKQYF.

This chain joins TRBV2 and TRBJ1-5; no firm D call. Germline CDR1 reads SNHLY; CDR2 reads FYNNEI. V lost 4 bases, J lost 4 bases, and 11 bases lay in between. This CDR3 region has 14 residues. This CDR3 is CASSVEQSNQPQHF. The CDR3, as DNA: TGTGCCAGCAGTGTTGAACAGTCGAATCAGCCCCAGCATTTT.

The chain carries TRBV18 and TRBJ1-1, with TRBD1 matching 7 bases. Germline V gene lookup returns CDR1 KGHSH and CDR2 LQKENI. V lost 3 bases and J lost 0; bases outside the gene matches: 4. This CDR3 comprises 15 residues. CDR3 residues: CASSPEDRLNTEAFF. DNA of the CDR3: TGTGCCAGCTCACCGGAGGACAGGTTGAACACTGAAGCTTTCTTT.

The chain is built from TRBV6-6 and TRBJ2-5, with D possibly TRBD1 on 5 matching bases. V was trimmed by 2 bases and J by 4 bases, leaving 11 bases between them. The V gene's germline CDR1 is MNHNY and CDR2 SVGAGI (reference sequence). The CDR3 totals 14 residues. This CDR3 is CASSYRVTGETQYF. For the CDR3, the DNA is TGTGCCAGCAGTTACCGGGTTACAGGAGAGACCCAGTACTTC.

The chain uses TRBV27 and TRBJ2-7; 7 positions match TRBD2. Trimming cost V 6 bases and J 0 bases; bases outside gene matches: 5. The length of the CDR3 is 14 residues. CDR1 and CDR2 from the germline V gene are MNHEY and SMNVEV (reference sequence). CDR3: CASSRGVSSYEQYF. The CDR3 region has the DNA TGTGCCAGCAGCCGGGGGGTTTCCTCCTACGAGCAGTACTTC.

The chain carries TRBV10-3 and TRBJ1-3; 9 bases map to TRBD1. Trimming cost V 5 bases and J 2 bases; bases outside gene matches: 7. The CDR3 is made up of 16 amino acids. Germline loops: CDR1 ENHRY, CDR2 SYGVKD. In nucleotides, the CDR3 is TGTGCCATCAGTCTACCGGGACAGGGCCCTGGAAACACCATATATTTT. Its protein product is CAISLPGQGPGNTIYF.